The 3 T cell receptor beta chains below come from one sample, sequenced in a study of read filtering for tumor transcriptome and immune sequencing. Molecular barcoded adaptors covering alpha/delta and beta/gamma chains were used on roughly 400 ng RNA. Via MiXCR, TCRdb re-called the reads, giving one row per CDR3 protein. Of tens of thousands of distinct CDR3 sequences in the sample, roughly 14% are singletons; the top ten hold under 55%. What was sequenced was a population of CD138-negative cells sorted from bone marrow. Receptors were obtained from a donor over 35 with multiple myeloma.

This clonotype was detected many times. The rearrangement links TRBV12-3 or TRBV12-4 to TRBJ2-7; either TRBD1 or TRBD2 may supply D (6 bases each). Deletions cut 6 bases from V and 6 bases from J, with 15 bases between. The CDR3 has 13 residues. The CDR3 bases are TGTGCCAGCAGCGGACAGCGGGCCTCCGAGCAGTACTTC. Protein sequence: CASSGQRASEQYF.

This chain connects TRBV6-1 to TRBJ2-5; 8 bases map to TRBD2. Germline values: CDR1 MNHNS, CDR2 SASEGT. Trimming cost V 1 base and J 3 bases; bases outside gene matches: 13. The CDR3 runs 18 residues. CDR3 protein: CASSEGTSGGWHKETQYF. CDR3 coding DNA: TGTGCCAGCAGTGAAGGTACTAGCGGAGGCTGGCATAAAGAGACCCAGTACTTC.

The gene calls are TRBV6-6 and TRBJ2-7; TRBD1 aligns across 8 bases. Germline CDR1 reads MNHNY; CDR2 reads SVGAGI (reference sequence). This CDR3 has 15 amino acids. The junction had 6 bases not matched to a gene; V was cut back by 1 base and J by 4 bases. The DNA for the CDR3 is TGTGCCAGCAGTTACTTACGGGACAGGCCTTACGAGCAGTACTTC. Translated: CASSYLRDRPYEQYF.